This T cell receptor (beta chain) originates from a study of control samples from healthy donors and cancer patients. This clone came up once. Germline V gene data show CDR1 as LNHDA and CDR2 as SQIVND (reference sequence). The CDR3 has 15 residues. V dropped 3 bases and J dropped 0 bases, with 11 bases sitting between them. Assay used: immunoSEQ multiplex PCR; TCRdb lists only in-frame clones, some missing. The sample contains about 82,000 clones, more than 70% of which appear only once. What was sequenced was blood. This rearrangement joins TRBV19 to TRBJ1-1; D unclear. The TCR originated in a man in his fifties in good health. CDR3 protein: CASSMSDFLNTEAFF. Here the CDR3 DNA reads TGTGCCAGTAGTATGTCGGATTTTTTGAACACTGAAGCTTTCTTT. Variable domain in full (rest from reference TRBV19 and TRBJ1-1): DGGITQSPKYLFRKEGQNVTLSCEQNLNHDAMYWYRQDPGQGLRLIYYSQIVNDFQKGDIAEGYSVSREKKESFPLTVTSAQKNPTAFYLCASSMSDFLNTEAFFGQGTRLTVV.